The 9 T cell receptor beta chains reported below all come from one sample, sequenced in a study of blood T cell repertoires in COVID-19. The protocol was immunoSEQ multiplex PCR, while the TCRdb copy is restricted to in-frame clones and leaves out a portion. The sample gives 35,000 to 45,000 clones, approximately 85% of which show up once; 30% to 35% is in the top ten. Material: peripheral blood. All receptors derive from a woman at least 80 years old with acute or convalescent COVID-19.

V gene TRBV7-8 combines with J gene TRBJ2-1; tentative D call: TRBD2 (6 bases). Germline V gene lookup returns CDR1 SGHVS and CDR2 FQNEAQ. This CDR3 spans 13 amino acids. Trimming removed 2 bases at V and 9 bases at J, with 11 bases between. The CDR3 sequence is CASSLPGVAEQFF. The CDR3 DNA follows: TGTGCCAGCAGCTTACCGGGAGTGGCTGAGCAGTTCTTC.

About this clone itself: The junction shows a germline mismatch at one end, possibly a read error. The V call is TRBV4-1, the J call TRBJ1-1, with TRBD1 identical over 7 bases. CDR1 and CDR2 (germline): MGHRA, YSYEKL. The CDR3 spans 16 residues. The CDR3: CASNQYSGTVYTEAFF. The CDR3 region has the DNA TGCGCCAGCAACCAATATTCCGGGACAGTTTACACTGAAGCTTTCTTT.

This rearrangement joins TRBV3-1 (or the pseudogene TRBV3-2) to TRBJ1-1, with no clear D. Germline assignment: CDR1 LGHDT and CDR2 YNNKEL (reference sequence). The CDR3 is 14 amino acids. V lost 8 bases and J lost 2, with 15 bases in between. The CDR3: CASGVSGINTEAFF. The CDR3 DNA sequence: TGTGCCAGCGGAGTTTCGGGGATAAACACTGAAGCTTTCTTT.

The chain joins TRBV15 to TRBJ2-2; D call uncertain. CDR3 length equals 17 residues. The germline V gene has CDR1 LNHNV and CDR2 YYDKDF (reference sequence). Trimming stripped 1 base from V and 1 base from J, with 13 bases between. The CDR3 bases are TGTGCCACCAGCAGAGGGCGTGGTAGCTTGAACACCGGGGAGCTGTTTTTT. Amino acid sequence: CATSRGRGSLNTGELFF.

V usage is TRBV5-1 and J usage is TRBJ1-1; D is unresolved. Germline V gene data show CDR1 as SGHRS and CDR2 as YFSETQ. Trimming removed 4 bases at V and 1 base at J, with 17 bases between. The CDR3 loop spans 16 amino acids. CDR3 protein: CASSRDYLQENTEAFF. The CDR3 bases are TGCGCCAGCAGCCGAGATTACCTTCAGGAGAACACTGAAGCTTTCTTT.

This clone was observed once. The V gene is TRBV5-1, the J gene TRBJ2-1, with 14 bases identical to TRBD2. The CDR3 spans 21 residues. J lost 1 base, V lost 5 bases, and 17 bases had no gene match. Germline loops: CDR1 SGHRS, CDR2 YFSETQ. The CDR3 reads CASSWRPTGTSGSSSYNEQFF. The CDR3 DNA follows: TGCGCCAGCAGTTGGCGACCGACCGGGACTAGCGGGAGCTCGTCCTACAATGAGCAGTTCTTC.

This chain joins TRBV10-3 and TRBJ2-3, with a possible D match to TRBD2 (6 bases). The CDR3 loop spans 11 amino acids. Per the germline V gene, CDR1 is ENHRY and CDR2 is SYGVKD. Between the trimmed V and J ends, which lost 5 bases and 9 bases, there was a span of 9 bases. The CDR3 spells CAISPGRTQYF. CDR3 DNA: TGTGCCATCAGTCCGGGGAGGACGCAGTATTTT.

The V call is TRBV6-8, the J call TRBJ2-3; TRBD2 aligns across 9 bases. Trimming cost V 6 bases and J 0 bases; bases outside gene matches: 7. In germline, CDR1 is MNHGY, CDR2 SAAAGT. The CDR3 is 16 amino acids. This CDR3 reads CASSWRLAVSTDTQYF. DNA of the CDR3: TGTGCCAGCAGCTGGCGACTAGCGGTTAGCACAGATACGCAGTATTTT.

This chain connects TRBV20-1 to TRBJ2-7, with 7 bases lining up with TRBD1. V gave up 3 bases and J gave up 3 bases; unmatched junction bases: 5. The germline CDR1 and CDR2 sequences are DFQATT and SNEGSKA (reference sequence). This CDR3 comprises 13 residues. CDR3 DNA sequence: TGCAGTGCTAGTCGTGCAGGGGGCTACGAGCAGTACTTC. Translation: CSASRAGGYEQYF.